A selection of T cell receptor beta chains follows, all from one sample in a study of blood T cells in healthy people across ages. A single record per CDR3 protein comes from TCRdb applying MiXCR to the 5' RACE reads. The sample consists of around 970,000 distinct CDR3 sequences, roughly 47% of them appearing once. The sequenced sample consisted of blood. The receptors stem from a woman aged 55-70 years in good health. Both conserved end residues are part of each CDR3. A D gene is named only where the DNA matches it firmly. Only some rows state a clone size, as once, few, many or a class for expanded clones.

TRBD2,few,TRBJ2-6,TRBV7-3,TGTGCCAGCAGCTTAGGGGGGGCTAGCGGGATCGGTTCTGGGGCCAACGTCCTGACTTTC,CASSLGGASGIGSGANVLTF
TRBD2,-,TRBJ2-7,TRBV12-3/TRBV12-4,TGTGCCAGCAGCTTCAAGCGGGAGGGCCCGTACGAGCAGTACTTC,CASSFKREGPYEQYF
TRBD2,-,TRBJ2-5,TRBV20-1,TGCAGTGCTAGTGCGCGGGAGGGCCTAGAGACCCAGTACTTC,CSASAREGLETQYF
TRBD1,-,TRBJ2-5,TRBV7-9,TGTGCCAGCAGCACAGGACAGGGGTTGGGAGAGACCCAGTACTTC,CASSTGQGLGETQYF
TRBD1,few,TRBJ1-1,TRBV7-9,TGTGCTAGCAGCCCATGGGACAGGGGTTACACTGAAGCTTTCTTT,CASSPWDRGYTEAFF
-,-,TRBJ2-3,TRBV12-5,TGTGCTAGTGGTACAATGGTAGAGGGACCCGGCACAGATACGCAGTATTTT,CASGTMVEGPGTDTQYF
TRBD1,-,TRBJ2-7,TRBV9,TGTGCCAGCAGCGCTTCTGCCGGGACAGGGACAAGGCTGGTGCAGTACTTC,CASSASAGTGTRLVQYF
TRBD1,few,TRBJ2-5,TRBV10-3,TGTGCCATCAGCAAGGGACAGCAAGAGACCCAGTACTTC,CAISKGQQETQYF
TRBD2,few,TRBJ2-2,TRBV2,TGTGCCAGCTTTCGGGAGGGGAGCGCGAACACCGGGGAGCTGTTTTTT,CASFREGSANTGELFF
-,-,TRBJ2-3,TRBV5-5,TGTGCCAGCAGCTTGGGCGTCGGGGGACCGAGCACAGATACGCAGTATTTT,CASSLGVGGPSTDTQYF
-,-,TRBJ2-1,TRBV6-5,TGTGCCAGCAGTTACCCTGAGGGTTCACAGCAGTTCTTC,CASSYPEGSQQFF
TRBD2,-,TRBJ2-1,TRBV27,TGTGCCAGTGGGGTTGTGGCGGGAGTGGGGCAGTTCTTC,CASGVVAGVGQFF
-,-,TRBJ1-2,TRBV5-1,TGCGCCAGCAGCTTGGTGGCAGGGGATCATGGCTACACCTTC,CASSLVAGDHGYTF
-,-,TRBJ2-7,TRBV28,TGTGCCAGCAGTTTATTGGGGGTCCACGAGCAGTACTTC,CASSLLGVHEQYF
-,-,TRBJ2-5,TRBV12-3/TRBV12-4,TGTGCCAGCAGGATGGGGGGGGCGGCGACCCAGTACTTC,CASRMGGAATQYF
-,-,TRBJ2-7,TRBV5-1,TGCGCCAGCAGCGCCTGGGGGGACTCCTACGAGCAGTACTTC,CASSAWGDSYEQYF
TRBD1,-,TRBJ1-2,TRBV9,TGTGCCAGCAGCCCACGACAGGGGTTCTATGGCTACACCTTC,CASSPRQGFYGYTF
-,-,TRBJ2-4,TRBV12-3/TRBV12-4,TGTGCCAGCAGGGATGGGGGGGCAGCCAAAAACATTCAGTACTTC,CASRDGGAAKNIQYF
TRBD2,few,TRBJ2-1,TRBV29-1,TGCAGCGCCGAACGGAGCGGGAGAGCCTACAATGAGCAGTTCTTC,CSAERSGRAYNEQFF
TRBD2,-,TRBJ2-3,TRBV10-2,TGCGCCAGCAGTGCCGCGGGGGCAGATACGCAGTATTTT,CASSAAGADTQYF
-,few,TRBJ2-5,TRBV6-5,TGTGCCAGCAGTTATGGTTTAGAGACCCAGTACTTC,CASSYGLETQYF
-,-,TRBJ1-4,TRBV3-1,TGTGCCAGCAGCCAAGCCCCGGGGATTAATGAAAAACTGTTTTTT,CASSQAPGINEKLFF
-,few,TRBJ2-7,TRBV20-1,TGCAGTGCGGCCATGAGGGGGACTTGGTCCTACGAGCAGTACTTC,CSAAMRGTWSYEQYF
TRBD1,-,TRBJ2-7,TRBV7-7,TGTGCCAGCAGCGAGGGACAGGGAAGGCACGAGCAGTACTTC,CASSEGQGRHEQYF
-,few,TRBJ2-3,TRBV18,TGTGCCAGCTCACCACTTACTCGCCTAGCATCTAGCACAGATACGCAGTATTTT,CASSPLTRLASSTDTQYF
-,-,TRBJ2-5,TRBV4-1,TGCGCCGGCAGCCAAGATCCCACAGGGCCAGAGACCCAGTACTTC,CAGSQDPTGPETQYF
TRBD1,-,TRBJ1-5,TRBV4-1,TGCGCCAGCAGCCAAGGGCCCCTCGGACAGGGACCTTATAGCAATCAGCCCCAGCATTTT,CASSQGPLGQGPYSNQPQHF
TRBD2,-,TRBJ2-3,TRBV5-1,TGCGCCAGCAGCTTGGCGGCGGGAGGTGTAGATACGCAGTATTTT,CASSLAAGGVDTQYF
-,-,TRBJ2-5,TRBV29-1,TGCAGCGTTGAAGTATTGACTAGAAGTGAAGAGACCCAGTACTTC,CSVEVLTRSEETQYF